Reported below is one T cell receptor (beta chain). This record comes from a study of naive and memory T cell subsets. CDR1 and CDR2 (germline): WSHSY, SAAADI. With V trimmed by 5 bases and J by 1 base, 6 bases remained unmatched. The CDR3 consists of 15 residues. Both TRBC1 and TRBC2 were covered by a beta constant-region primer of two equimolar oligonucleotides. One entry per CDR3 protein results from TCRdb running MiXCR on the UMI-ligation and nested PCR reads. The sample consists of about 85,000 distinct CDR3 sequences, roughly 14% of them appearing once. The chain uses TRBV10-2 and TRBJ1-1, with 8 bases aligning to TRBD1. The sample comprised central memory CD4+ T cells from blood. The sequence derives from a human donor in good health. DNA of the CDR3: TGCGCCAGCAGTCGGACAGGGAAGGGGAACACTGAAGCTTTCTTT. It encodes CASSRTGKGNTEAFF.